Following are 20 T cell receptor beta chains from one sample sequenced in a study of cytomegalovirus exposure and HLA in healthy donors. TCRdb keeps only in-frame clones here, not all; method: immunoSEQ multiplex PCR. The table records some 64,000 clones, around 97% of them present only once. Material for sequencing was PBMCs. The receptors were sampled from a young woman in good health and CMV-seropositive.

The chain carries TRBV9 and TRBJ1-3; 8 nucleotides line up with TRBD1. Germline V gene data show CDR1 as SGDLS and CDR2 as YYNGEE. With 0 bases clipped from V and 0 bases from J, the junction kept 2 bases outside the gene matches. This CDR3 region has 16 residues. The CDR3 coding sequence is TGTGCCAGCAGCGTAGCTACAGGGGGCTCTGGAAACACCATATATTTT. Its protein product is CASSVATGGSGNTIYF.

This clone was seen just once. CDR3 in DNA: TGTGCCAGCAGTGAATTGGGGCGGGGTGGCTACACCTTC. This gives the protein CASSELGRGGYTF. The rearrangement uses TRBV6-1 and TRBJ1-2; a weak D match, TRBD1 (5 bases). CDR3 length: 13 residues. Between the trimmed V and J ends, which lost 2 bases and 7 bases, there was a span of 11 bases. Per the germline V gene, CDR1 is MNHNS and CDR2 is SASEGT.

This clone is a singleton in its sample. The J gene is TRBJ2-7, the V gene TRBV27, with D perhaps matching TRBD1 (6 bases). CDR3 length equals 12 residues. V shed 5 bases and J shed 7 bases, with 12 bases lying between them. Germline CDR1 and CDR2: MNHEY and SMNVEV (reference sequence). CDR3 amino acids: CASSPTGREQYF. DNA for the CDR3: TGTGCCAGCAGTCCTACAGGGCGTGAGCAGTACTTC.

This clone was counted only a few times. The chain uses TRBV6-5 and TRBJ2-7; D ambiguous. This CDR3 spans 12 amino acids. The V gene's germline CDR1 is MNHEY and CDR2 SVGAGI. V dropped 2 bases and J dropped 6 bases, with 8 bases sitting between them. This CDR3 reads CASSYTVGEQYF. The CDR3 nucleotides are TGTGCCAGCAGTTACACCGTCGGCGAGCAGTACTTC.

The chain links TRBV6-1 to TRBJ1-5, with unresolved D. V lost 5 bases and J lost 0, with 11 bases in between. This CDR3 spans 15 amino acids. Germline CDR1 and CDR2: MNHNS and SASEGT. DNA for the CDR3: TGTGCCAGCAGTTTACAAGCGAATAGCAATCAGCCCCAGCATTTT. It translates to CASSLQANSNQPQHF.

The CDR3 nucleotides are TGTGCCAGTAATCTCACCTTGGGGGCAGTGAGAGCCTACGAGCAGTACTTC. It is translated as CASNLTLGAVRAYEQYF. The rearrangement uses TRBV19 and TRBJ2-7; D perhaps matches TRBD1 (6 bases). The CDR3 loop spans 17 amino acids. Trimming cost V 7 bases and J 2 bases, with 24 bases left between them. From germline, CDR1 is LNHDA and CDR2 SQIVND (reference sequence).

The J gene is TRBJ2-6, the V gene TRBV6-1, with D maybe TRBD2 (6 bases). Per germline, CDR1 MNHNS and CDR2 SASEGT. The ends were cut back, 6 bases at V and 3 bases at J, with 12 bases in the middle. The CDR3 is 15 amino acids. In DNA form, the CDR3 reads TGTGCCAGCAGGGGGGGACGTTATGGGGCCAACGTCCTGACTTTC. Its protein product is CASRGGRYGANVLTF.

The J gene is TRBJ2-7, the V gene TRBV14; D uncertain. The V end lost 0 bases, the J end lost 0 bases, and 12 bases lay between the germline ends. Germline assignment: CDR1 SGHDN and CDR2 FVKESK. This CDR3 is built from 16 residues. This CDR3 reads CASSQDAGYSSYEQYF. CDR3 in DNA: TGTGCCAGCAGCCAAGATGCCGGCTACAGCTCCTACGAGCAGTACTTC. Full variable domain (remainder filled in from reference TRBV14 and TRBJ2-7): EAGVTQFPSHSVIEKGQTVTLRCDPISGHDNLYWYRRVMGKEIKFLLHFVKESKQDESGMPNNRFLAERTGGTYSTLKVQPAELEDSGVYFCASSQDAGYSSYEQYFGPGTRLTVT.

The chain is built from TRBV28 and TRBJ2-2; 7 positions agree with TRBD2. Germline V CDR1 and CDR2: MDHEN, SYDVKM. The J segment lost 4 bases and the V segment lost 4 bases, leaving 12 bases of the junction unmatched. The CDR3 is 17 amino acids. In nucleotides, the CDR3 is TGTGCCAGCAGTTCCCCCTCAGCGGGATTGGGCACCGGGGAGCTGTTTTTT. Its protein product is CASSSPSAGLGTGELFF.

J is TRBJ2-1 and V is TRBV2, with D maybe TRBD2 (5 bases). Trimming removed 2 bases at V and 8 bases at J, with 10 bases between. This CDR3 region has 13 residues. From germline, CDR1 is SNHLY and CDR2 FYNNEI. CDR3 sequence: CASSETSSHEQFF. The CDR3 nucleotides are TGTGCCAGCAGTGAAACGTCTAGCCATGAGCAGTTCTTC. The whole variable domain, remainder taken from reference TRBV2 and TRBJ2-1, is EPEVTQTPSHQVTQMGQEVILRCVPISNHLYFYWYRQILGQKVEFLVSFYNNEISEKSEIFDDQFSVERPDGSNFTLKIRSTKLEDSAMYFCASSETSSHEQFFGPGTRLTVL.

This chain joins TRBV29-1 and TRBJ2-7; D is possibly TRBD2 (5 bases). Germline V gives CDR1 SQVTM, CDR2 ANQGSEA. The CDR3 runs to 12 residues. Trimming stripped 7 bases from V and 2 bases from J, with 12 bases between. CDR3 coding DNA: TGCAGCGCCGGGAAAGGGCCCTACGAGCAGTACTTC. Amino acids: CSAGKGPYEQYF.

The chain joins TRBV11-2 to TRBJ2-3, with D possibly TRBD2 on 6 matching bases. Germline CDR1 reads SGHAT; CDR2 reads FQNNGV. V was trimmed by 6 bases and J by 1 base, leaving 20 bases between them. The CDR3 consists of 17 residues. The CDR3 nucleotides read TGTGCCAGCAGGACGGCGCGGGACGACCCCCGCACAGATACGCAGTATTTT. Its protein product is CASRTARDDPRTDTQYF.

V gene TRBV5-1 combines with J gene TRBJ1-1, with 8 bases matching TRBD1. V dropped 4 bases and J dropped 4; count of bases not matched to a gene: 9. Germline CDR1 is SGHRS and CDR2 is YFSETQ. CDR3 size: 15 residues. The CDR3: CASSPGQGLVTEAFF. CDR3 DNA sequence: TGCGCCAGCAGCCCCGGACAGGGTCTGGTCACTGAAGCTTTCTTT.

The chain is built from TRBV7-9 and TRBJ2-3; 8 nucleotides line up with TRBD1. CDR3 length equals 15 residues. After removal of 3 bases from V and 4 bases from J, the junction contained 6 bases not matched to a gene. Germline CDR1 and CDR2: SEHNR and FQNEAQ (reference sequence). The CDR3 DNA reads TGTGCCAGCAGCTTGAGTGGACAGGGCGCAGATACGCAGTATTTT. As protein: CASSLSGQGADTQYF.

This clone appeared a single time. This sequence joins TRBV5-4 and TRBJ2-5; D ambiguous. The germline V gene has CDR1 SGHNT and CDR2 YYREEE (reference sequence). The CDR3 totals 14 residues. Between the trimmed V and J ends, which lost 2 bases and 1 base, there was a span of 9 bases. The CDR3: CASSLPKPQETQYF. The CDR3 nucleotides are TGTGCCAGCAGCTTACCGAAGCCCCAAGAGACCCAGTACTTC.

The J gene is TRBJ2-1, the V gene TRBV28; TRBD2 might be the D (5 bases). V lost 2 bases and J lost 8, with 10 bases in between. The CDR3 covers 13 residues. The germline gives CDR1 MDHEN, CDR2 SYDVKM. CDR3 nucleotides: TGTGCCAGCAGTTTAAACAGAGCGGATGAGCAGTTCTTC. It encodes CASSLNRADEQFF. Full variable domain (remainder filled in from reference TRBV28 and TRBJ2-1): DVKVTQSSRYLVKRTGEKVFLECVQDMDHENMFWYRQDPGLGLRLIYFSYDVKMKEKGDIPEGYSVSREKKERFSLILESASTNQTSMYLCASSLNRADEQFFGPGTRLTVL.

This chain links TRBV29-1 with TRBJ2-2, with a tentative D call TRBD1 (5 bases). The CDR3 consists of 12 residues. Germline V CDR1 and CDR2: SQVTM, ANQGSEA. Trimming took 7 bases from V and 5 from J, leaving 11 bases between them. The DNA for the CDR3 is TGCAGCGCAGGACACAGGACCGGGGAGCTGTTTTTT. It codes for CSAGHRTGELFF.

This chain joins TRBV21-1 and TRBJ1-2; the listed D gene, TRBD1, was not tested against the DNA. TRBV21-1 is shown as a pseudogene. The CDR3 has 17 amino acids. For the CDR3, the DNA is TGTGCCAGCAGCAAGGCGGGACAGGGGGCGCAAGGCTATGGCTACACCTTC. Translation gives CASSKAGQGAQGYGYTF.

This sequence joins TRBV6-5 and TRBJ2-7, with a weak D call TRBD1 (6 bases). This CDR3 is built from 14 residues. The V end was cut by 5 bases, the J end by 4 bases, with 15 bases between. CDR1 MNHEY and CDR2 SVGAGI come from the germline V gene. The CDR3 bases are TGTGCCAGCAGTGTACCGGGACACCCTTACGAGCAGTACTTC. Protein sequence: CASSVPGHPYEQYF.

DNA for the CDR3: TGTGCCAGCAGCCCTCAGGGTCTGAACACTGAAGCTTTCTTT. Translating it yields CASSPQGLNTEAFF. The chain recombines TRBV11-2 with TRBJ1-1; maybe TRBD1 (5 bases). V lost 5 bases and J lost 0, with 10 bases in between. This CDR3 has 14 amino acids. The germline V gene has CDR1 SGHAT and CDR2 FQNNGV.